This TCR beta chain was documented in a study of read filtering for tumor transcriptome and immune sequencing. In the study overall: Under ten patients were R-ISS I, 16 were R-ISS II, about seven were R-ISS III.

Broader study findings: In IR-seq, single-read clonotypes were around 85% of clonotypes but around 4% of reads.

Molecular barcoded adaptors covering alpha/delta and beta/gamma chains were used on roughly 400 ng RNA. Each CDR3 protein gets one entry after TCRdb re-called the reads with MiXCR. Seen here are some 41,000 distinct CDR3 sequences, approximately 12% observed once, and the top ten hold about 30%. Germline-derived CDR1 and CDR2 are SGHNT and YYREEE (reference sequence). V was shortened by 4 bases and J by 7 bases, with 14 bases between the two germline ends. The CDR3 has 13 residues. A few counts support this clonotype. Its target is unknown. V and J are TRBV5-4 and TRBJ2-5; D is unresolved. The origin of this receptor is a donor aged 40 or over with multiple myeloma. The sequenced sample was a population of CD138-negative cells sorted from bone marrow. CDR3 amino acids: CASSLGLKGTQYF. In DNA form, the CDR3 reads TGTGCCAGCAGCCTGGGTCTAAAGGGGACCCAGTACTTC.